This entry is about one T cell receptor (beta chain). The CDR3 length is 14 residues. Per germline, CDR1 SGHRS and CDR2 YFSETQ. Trimming removed 4 bases from V and 9 bases from J; junction bases left unmatched: 8. This specimen belongs to a study of shared clonotypes between healthy human individuals. Clones were sequenced by immunoSEQ multiplex PCR, and TCRdb holds only the in-frame ones, with some missing. The repertoire holds nearly 750,000 clones, with roughly 72% as singletons. The V call is TRBV5-1, the J call TRBJ2-1; 9 bases are shared with TRBD1. This clonotype was sampled from a woman in her 30s in good health. Source material: memory CD4+ T cells sorted from blood. Specified subset: CD45RA-negative fraction. The CDR3 spells CASSPGTGSIEQFF. CDR3 nucleotide sequence: TGCGCCAGCAGCCCCGGGACAGGGTCAATTGAGCAGTTCTTC.